This TCR beta chain was documented in a study of CD8 T cells in ankylosing spondylitis. Study-wide points: With a CD8+ phenotype, disease-linked clones were relatively rare in peripheral blood. Significant enrichment of disease-linked clones was reportedly seen in matched ankylosing spondylitis synovial fluid. For ankylosing spondylitis blood, a TCR beta motif of seven to nine highly homologous variants appeared characteristic.

The germline V and J ends were trimmed by 1 base and 0 bases, with 9 bases remaining between them. CDR3 length: 15 amino acids. Germline values: CDR1 SGHTA, CDR2 FQGNSA. Libraries for TCR beta were made by quantitative 5'-RACE with molecular barcodes. From the 5' RACE reads, TCRdb called clonotypes with MiXCR, one entry per CDR3 protein. The sample shows approximately 500,000 distinct CDR3 sequences, roughly 13% of them seen only once. Concerning this clonotype itself: Its antigen is undetermined.

The origin of this receptor is a male donor with ankylosing spondylitis. Source material: blood, either unsorted or a sorted T cell fraction (not recorded which). The chain carries TRBV7-2 and TRBJ1-1; D is uncertain. The CDR3 loop reads CASSLGIGMNTEAFF. For the CDR3, the DNA is TGTGCCAGCAGCTTAGGGATTGGCATGAACACTGAAGCTTTCTTT.